These 28 T cell receptor beta chains were sequenced from one sample in a study of blood T cells in healthy people across ages (dated by TCRdb to 2013 to 2016). Library method: 5' RACE. Sequenced on an Illumina HiSeq 2500. A second PCR of about 7 to 12 cycles was run with a J-beta primer mix and a sample-barcoded 5' primer. TCRdb reprocessing: public reads trimmed at Q25 with fastp, clones called with MiXCR, in-frame beta chains kept. When rows share a CDR3 protein, they turn into one entry using the most common DNA and genes. A total of about 1 million distinct CDR3 sequences appear in this sample, 40% to 45% of them only once. The ten largest make up under 20% of the sample. Sequenced sample: blood. These receptors came from a woman aged 60-70 years in good health.

The CDR3 here is CSARRGRAEAFF. CDR3 coding DNA: TGCAGTGCTAGGAGGGGGAGAGCTGAAGCTTTCTTT. The V call is TRBV20-1, the J call TRBJ1-1, with D tentatively TRBD1 (6 bases). The germline CDR1 and CDR2 sequences are DFQATT and SNEGSKA (reference sequence). The CDR3 has 12 residues. The V end lost 3 bases, the J end lost 6 bases, and 11 bases lay between the germline ends.

This chain connects TRBV4-1 to TRBJ2-1; perhaps TRBD1 as D (6 bases). Germline V gene lookup returns CDR1 MGHRA and CDR2 YSYEKL. CDR3 length: 20 amino acids. The V end lost 1 base, the J end lost 6 bases, and 28 bases lay between the germline ends. For the CDR3, the DNA is TGCGCCAGCAGCCAAGCCCCCCCGGACAGTGAGGCGCCCCCGGGCAATGAGCAGTTCTTC. It encodes CASSQAPPDSEAPPGNEQFF.

This clonotype was observed a handful of times. V and J are TRBV12-3 or TRBV12-4 and TRBJ2-1; D may be TRBD2 (6 bases). V dropped 3 bases and J dropped 3 bases, with 15 bases sitting between them. CDR3 length: 16 residues. The CDR3 bases are TGTGCCAGCAGTTTTCGGTTAGCGGAAATCTACAATGAGCAGTTCTTC. Its translation: CASSFRLAEIYNEQFF.

The CDR3 sequence: CASSLVSLNTGELFF. In nucleotides, the CDR3 is TGTGCCAGCAGCTTAGTTTCCTTGAACACCGGGGAGCTGTTTTTT. The chain recombines TRBV11-2 with TRBJ2-2; D is undetermined. Trimming removed 1 base from V and 1 base from J, with 7 bases in between. The CDR3 contains 15 residues. Per germline, CDR1 SGHAT and CDR2 FQNNGV.

The sample holds a few counts of this clonotype. The genes are TRBV12-3 or TRBV12-4 and TRBJ1-1; D may be TRBD1 (5 bases). The CDR3 has 14 residues. The germline V and J ends were trimmed by 3 bases and 5 bases, with 13 bases remaining between them. The CDR3 DNA follows: TGTGCCAGCAGTTTGAGCCTCCGGGGGACTGAAGCTTTCTTT. It yields the protein CASSLSLRGTEAFF.

There are a few counts of this clonotype. CDR3 region: CSARVEDSGANVLTF. CDR3 in DNA: TGCAGTGCTAGAGTTGAAGACTCTGGGGCCAACGTCCTGACTTTC. The V gene is TRBV20-1, the J gene TRBJ2-6; D remains unclear. The ends were cut back, 1 base at V and 0 bases at J, with 7 bases in the middle. The CDR3 loop spans 15 amino acids. Germline-derived CDR1 and CDR2 are DFQATT and SNEGSKA (reference sequence).

The chain employs TRBV6-6 and TRBJ2-3, with TRBD1 as a possible D gene (8 bases). The CDR3 has 14 amino acids. CDR1 is MNHNY and CDR2 is SVGAGI in the germline V gene (reference sequence). V was clipped by 11 bases and J by 2 bases, with 17 bases between them. The CDR3 spells CAHRGGSNTDTQYF. The DNA of the CDR3 is TGTGCCCACAGGGGGGGGTCGAACACAGATACGCAGTATTTT.

The genes are TRBV27 and TRBJ1-2; 8 bases map to TRBD1. Germline V gene sequence: CDR1 MNHEY, CDR2 SMNVEV (reference sequence). V gave up 6 bases and J gave up 7 bases; unmatched junction bases: 13. The CDR3 sequence is 15 residues long. The CDR3: CASRRQGSLACGYTF. CDR3 coding DNA: TGTGCCAGCAGGAGACAGGGGAGCTTGGCTTGTGGCTACACCTTC.

This rearrangement joins TRBV11-3 to TRBJ2-5, with D unclear. The germline V gene has CDR1 SGHNT and CDR2 YENEEA. V was trimmed by 1 base and J by 11 bases, leaving 17 bases between them. The CDR3 length is 14 residues. Written as DNA, the CDR3 is TGTGCCAGCAGCTTAGGGCTACCCGGCCATGAGCAGTACTTC. It yields the protein CASSLGLPGHEQYF.

This chain joins TRBV12-3 or TRBV12-4 and TRBJ1-4; 11 bases are shared with TRBD1. J was trimmed by 7 bases and V by 8 bases; bases with no gene match: 6. The CDR3 is 14 amino acids. The CDR3 DNA follows: TGTGCCAGCTCTCGGGACAGGGGGAGTGAAAAACTGTTTTTT. As protein: CASSRDRGSEKLFF.

The rearrangement links TRBV20-1 to TRBJ2-5; D tentatively fits TRBD1 or TRBD2 (6 bases each). This CDR3 spans 16 amino acids. The V gene's germline CDR1 is DFQATT and CDR2 SNEGSKA (reference sequence). V gave up 3 bases and J gave up 1 base, with 18 bases separating them. The CDR3 DNA reads as TGCAGTGCTAGCCCCCGGATGGGGGGCCTCCAAGAGACCCAGTACTTC. It specifies CSASPRMGGLQETQYF.

CDR3 residues: CASGRVGQGLTDTQYF. The CDR3 DNA sequence: TGCGCCAGCGGCCGAGTAGGACAGGGGCTAACAGATACGCAGTATTTT. The chain joins TRBV5-1 to TRBJ2-3; TRBD1 aligns across 9 bases. This CDR3 contains 16 residues. CDR1 is SGHRS, CDR2 YFSETQ, per germline. The ends lost 7 bases at V and 3 bases at J; junction bases unmatched: 12.

The chain is built from TRBV28 and TRBJ1-5, with a weak D call TRBD1 (6 bases). Germline lookup yields CDR1 MDHEN and CDR2 SYDVKM. The CDR3 spans 15 residues. V was shortened by 1 base and J by 2 bases, with 9 bases between the two germline ends. The CDR3 DNA is TGTGCCAGCAGTTTATTACAGGGCGGCAATCAGCCCCAGCATTTT. Protein product: CASSLLQGGNQPQHF.

This clonotype was counted between two and nine times. This chain uses TRBV6-6 with TRBJ2-7, with D possibly matching TRBD1 (6 bases). The V end was cut by 6 bases, the J end by 7 bases, with 22 bases between. CDR1 and CDR2 from the germline V gene are MNHNY and SVGAGI (reference sequence). This CDR3 has 15 amino acids. CDR3 DNA sequence: TGTGCCAGCAGCGGAACAGGGAAAGCAACGCGGGAGCAGTACTTC. Translating gives CASSGTGKATREQYF.

The gene calls are TRBV28 and TRBJ2-7; 7 bases map to TRBD2. With V trimmed by 8 bases and J by 0 bases, 13 bases remained unmatched. The CDR3 contains 16 residues. The V gene's germline CDR1 is MDHEN and CDR2 SYDVKM. CDR3 amino acids: CASRGEWARSSYEQYF. The CDR3 DNA reads TGTGCCAGCCGGGGGGAGTGGGCGAGGAGCTCCTACGAGCAGTACTTC.

This clonotype appeared a few times. CDR3 protein: CAILREADTQYF. The DNA for the CDR3 is TGTGCCATCTTGCGGGAGGCAGATACGCAGTATTTT. This chain uses TRBV10-3 with TRBJ2-3; 8 nucleotides match TRBD2. With V trimmed by 8 bases and J by 4 bases, 2 bases remained unmatched. Germline lookup yields CDR1 ENHRY and CDR2 SYGVKD. The CDR3 is 12 residues long.

This CDR3 reads CASSSTSTLDTEAFF. The CDR3 nucleotides are TGTGCCAGCAGCAGCACTTCAACACTGGACACTGAAGCTTTCTTT. V gene TRBV5-5 combines with J gene TRBJ1-1, with D unresolved. The CDR3 covers 15 residues. V dropped 4 bases and J dropped 3 bases, with 16 bases sitting between them. Germline values: CDR1 SGHKS, CDR2 YYEKEE (reference sequence).

This clonotype has more than one count but fewer than ten. V usage is TRBV30 and J usage is TRBJ2-7; unclear D gene. The ends were cut back, 2 bases at V and 0 bases at J, with 8 bases in the middle. Germline values: CDR1 GTSNPN, CDR2 SVGIG (reference sequence). The CDR3 runs 13 residues. CDR3 coding DNA: TGTGCCTGGAGTAAGACCGTCTCCTACGAGCAGTACTTC. It encodes CAWSKTVSYEQYF.

This clonotype was observed a few times. The chain is built from TRBV29-1 and TRBJ2-7, with D perhaps assigned TRBD1 or TRBD2 (7 bases each). V dropped 7 bases and J dropped 6 bases, with 25 bases sitting between them. CDR1 SQVTM and CDR2 ANQGSEA come from the germline V gene. The CDR3 loop spans 15 amino acids. CDR3 in amino acids: CSARTRGTETSEQYF. CDR3 coding DNA: TGCAGCGCGAGGACGCGGGGGACAGAGACCTCCGAGCAGTACTTC.

This clonotype showed up just a few times. V usage is TRBV10-3 and J usage is TRBJ2-7; D gene uncertain. The CDR3 spans 19 residues. V was shortened by 0 bases and J by 0 bases, with 21 bases between the two germline ends. Germline CDR1 ENHRY, CDR2 SYGVKD. DNA for the CDR3: TGTGCCATCAGTGAGTCGTCGACTCGATCATCCCTGAGCTCCTACGAGCAGTACTTC. Translation: CAISESSTRSSLSSYEQYF.

This clonotype was detected a few times. The V and J genes are TRBV4-2 and TRBJ1-1; TRBD1 might be the D (6 bases). V shed 0 bases and J shed 1 base, with 15 bases lying between them. This CDR3 region has 17 residues. CDR1 and CDR2 from the germline V gene are LGHNA and YNFKEQ. The CDR3 DNA is TGTGCCAGCAGCCAAGAGGCACACAGGGTGGGGAACACTGAAGCTTTCTTT. Translation gives CASSQEAHRVGNTEAFF.

The chain joins TRBV7-9 to TRBJ1-1; D not resolved. Germline CDR1 SEHNR, CDR2 FQNEAQ (reference sequence). V gave up 3 bases and J gave up 2 bases, with 13 bases separating them. The CDR3 totals 15 residues. CDR3 in amino acids: CASSFYSGVNTEAFF. CDR3 DNA: TGTGCCAGCAGCTTTTACTCTGGGGTAAACACTGAAGCTTTCTTT.

The rearrangement uses TRBV12-3 or TRBV12-4 and TRBJ1-5; D perhaps matches TRBD1 (5 bases). This CDR3 is built from 15 residues. Trimming pared 3 bases from V and 10 bases from J, leaving 19 bases between. The CDR3 sequence: CASSFNRAGFDPQHF. The DNA for the CDR3 is TGTGCCAGCAGTTTCAACCGGGCAGGGTTTGATCCCCAGCATTTT.

Comment on this clonotype: The germline gene is not matched at one end of the junction; a read error may be the cause. The rearrangement uses TRBV28 and TRBJ2-4, with a tentative D call TRBD2 (6 bases). This CDR3 has 14 residues. Germline values: CDR1 MDHEN, CDR2 SYDVKM. The CDR3 sequence: CASSLLGEVRQQYF. CDR3 nucleotide sequence: TGTGCCAGTAGTTTATTGGGGGAGGTACGTCAGCAGTACTTC.

Only a few counts were recorded for this clonotype. The chain employs TRBV7-2 and TRBJ2-3; D unclear. Trimming shortened V by 3 bases and J by 0 bases, and 4 bases separated the two germline ends. This CDR3 contains 13 residues. Germline V gene data show CDR1 as SGHTA and CDR2 as FQGNSA. CDR3 region: CASSFPSTDTQYF. DNA for the CDR3: TGTGCCAGCAGCTTCCCCAGCACAGATACGCAGTATTTT.

Remarks on this clonotype: At one of its ends the junction is not consistent with the germline gene, which may arise from a read error. The V gene is TRBV28, the J gene TRBJ2-7, with TRBD2 matching 15 bases. CDR3 length equals 16 residues. Germline CDR1 reads MDHEN; CDR2 reads SYDVKM. Written as DNA, the CDR3 is TGTGCCAGCACGGGACTAGCGGGAGGAAGGATATACGAGCAGAACTTC. This encodes CASTGLAGGRIYEQNF.

The chain recombines TRBV7-2 with TRBJ2-3; D uncertain. The germline V gene has CDR1 SGHTA and CDR2 FQGNSA. Trimming shortened V by 5 bases and J by 10 bases, and 16 bases separated the two germline ends. The CDR3 spans 13 residues. The CDR3 sequence is CASSTYVAEAQYF. Here the CDR3 DNA reads TGTGCCAGCAGCACATACGTCGCCGAGGCGCAGTATTTT.

The V call is TRBV5-1, the J call TRBJ2-1; D assignment may be TRBD1 or TRBD2 (5 bases each). V was pared by 6 bases and J by 1 base, with 11 bases between. Germline V gene sequence: CDR1 SGHRS, CDR2 YFSETQ. CDR3 length: 14 amino acids. The CDR3 here is CASIPGPSYNEQFF. DNA for the CDR3: TGCGCCAGCATCCCGGGACCATCCTACAATGAGCAGTTCTTC.